This T cell receptor (beta chain) was found in a study of CD8 T cells in Susac syndrome. General observations from the study: The study's TCR sequencing and HLA analysis drew on a certain number of individuals. That number was acknowledged as relatively small.

Random hexamers were used to reverse transcribe 0.5 to 1 ug of RNA. TCR beta CDR3 was amplified by immunoSEQ multiplex PCR. This amplification extended across 54 Vbeta and 13 Jbeta segments. In TCRdb, the immunoSEQ multiplex PCR reads were re-called with MiXCR into one record per CDR3 protein. Seen here are 180,000 or so distinct CDR3 sequences, approximately 95% observed once, and the top ten hold approximately 0.09%. This clonotype was seen a single time. Antigen: not known. Germline assignment: CDR1 SQVTM and CDR2 ANQGSEA. Trimming cost V 6 bases and J 4 bases, with 9 bases left between them. This CDR3 spans 11 amino acids. Sequencing of TCR beta was undertaken in CD8+ and CD4+ T cells derived from blood.

This TCR was sampled from a human donor with multiple sclerosis. The sequenced material came from CD4+ T cells from PBMCs. V gene TRBV29-1 combines with J gene TRBJ1-2; D is unresolved. The CDR3 region has the DNA TGCAGCGTGACAAGGACCTATGGCTACACCTTC. Encoded protein: CSVTRTYGYTF.